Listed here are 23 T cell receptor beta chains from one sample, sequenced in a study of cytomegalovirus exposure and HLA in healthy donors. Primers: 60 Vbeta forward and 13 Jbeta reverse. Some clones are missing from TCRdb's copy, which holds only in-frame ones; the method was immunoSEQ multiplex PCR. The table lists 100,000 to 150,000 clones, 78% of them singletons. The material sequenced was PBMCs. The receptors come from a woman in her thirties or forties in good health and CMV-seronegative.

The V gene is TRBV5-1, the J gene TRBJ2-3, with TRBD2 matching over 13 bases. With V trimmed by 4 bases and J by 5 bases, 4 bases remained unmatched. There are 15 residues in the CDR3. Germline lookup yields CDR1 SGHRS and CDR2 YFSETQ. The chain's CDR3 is CASSVGLAGVDTQYF. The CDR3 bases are TGCGCCAGCAGCGTCGGACTAGCGGGAGTAGATACGCAGTATTTT.

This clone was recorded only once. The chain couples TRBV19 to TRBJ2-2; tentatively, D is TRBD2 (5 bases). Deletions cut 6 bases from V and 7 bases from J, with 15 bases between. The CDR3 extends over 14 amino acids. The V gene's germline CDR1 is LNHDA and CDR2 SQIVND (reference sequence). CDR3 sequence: CASREGPRVGELFF. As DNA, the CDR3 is TGTGCCAGTAGAGAGGGCCCGAGGGTCGGGGAGCTGTTTTTT. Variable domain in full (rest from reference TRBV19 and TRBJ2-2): DGGITQSPKYLFRKEGQNVTLSCEQNLNHDAMYWYRQDPGQGLRLIYYSQIVNDFQKGDIAEGYSVSREKKESFPLTVTSAQKNPTAFYLCASREGPRVGELFFGEGSRLTVL.

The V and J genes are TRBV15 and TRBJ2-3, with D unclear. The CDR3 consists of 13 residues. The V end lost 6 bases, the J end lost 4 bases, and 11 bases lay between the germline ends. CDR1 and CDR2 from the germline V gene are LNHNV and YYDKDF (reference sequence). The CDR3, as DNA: TGTGCCACCAGTGGAAGGAGTGCAGATACGCAGTATTTT. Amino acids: CATSGRSADTQYF.

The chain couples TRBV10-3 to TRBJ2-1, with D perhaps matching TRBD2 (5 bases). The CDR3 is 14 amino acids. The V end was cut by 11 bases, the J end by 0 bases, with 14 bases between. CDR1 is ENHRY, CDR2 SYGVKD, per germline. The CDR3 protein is CAAGGGFSYNEQFF. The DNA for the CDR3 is TGTGCCGCTGGCGGCGGGTTCTCCTACAATGAGCAGTTCTTC.

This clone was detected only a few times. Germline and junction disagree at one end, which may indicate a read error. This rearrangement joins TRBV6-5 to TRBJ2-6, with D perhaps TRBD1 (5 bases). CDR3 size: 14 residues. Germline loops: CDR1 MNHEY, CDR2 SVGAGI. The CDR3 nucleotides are TGTGCCAGCGCAAAGAGCTCTGGGGCCAACGGCCTGACTTTC. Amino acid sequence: CASAKSSGANGLTF.

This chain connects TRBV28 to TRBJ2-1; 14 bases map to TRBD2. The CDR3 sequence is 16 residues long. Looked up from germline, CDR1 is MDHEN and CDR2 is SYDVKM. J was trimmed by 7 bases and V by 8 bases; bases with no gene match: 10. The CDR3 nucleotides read TGTGCCAGCGTTCCCGGGACTAGCGGGAGATGGAATGAGCAGTTCTTC. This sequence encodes CASVPGTSGRWNEQFF.

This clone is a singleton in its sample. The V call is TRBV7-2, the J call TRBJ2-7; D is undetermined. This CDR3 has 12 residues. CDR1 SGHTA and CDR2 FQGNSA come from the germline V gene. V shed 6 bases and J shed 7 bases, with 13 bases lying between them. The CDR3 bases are TGTGCCAGCAGTCACAACAGAGTAGAGCAGTACTTC. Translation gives CASSHNRVEQYF.

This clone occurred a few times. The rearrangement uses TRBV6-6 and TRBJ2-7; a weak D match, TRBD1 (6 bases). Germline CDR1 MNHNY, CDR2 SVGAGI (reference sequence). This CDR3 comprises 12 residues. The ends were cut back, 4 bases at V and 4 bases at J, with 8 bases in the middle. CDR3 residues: CASSFTGYEQYF. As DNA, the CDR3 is TGTGCCAGCAGTTTTACAGGGTACGAGCAGTACTTC.

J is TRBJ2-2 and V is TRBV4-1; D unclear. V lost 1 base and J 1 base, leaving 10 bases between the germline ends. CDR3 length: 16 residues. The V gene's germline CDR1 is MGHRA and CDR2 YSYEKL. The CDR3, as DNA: TGCGCCAGCAGCCAAGGGTCGTCGAGGAACACCGGGGAGCTGTTTTTT. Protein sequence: CASSQGSSRNTGELFF.

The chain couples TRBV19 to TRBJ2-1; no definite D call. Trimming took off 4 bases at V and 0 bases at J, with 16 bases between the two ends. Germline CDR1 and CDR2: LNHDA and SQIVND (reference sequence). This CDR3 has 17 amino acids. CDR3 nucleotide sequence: TGTGCCAGTAGTACTCCCCCGCGCGGCCTCTCCTACAATGAGCAGTTCTTC. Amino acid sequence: CASSTPPRGLSYNEQFF. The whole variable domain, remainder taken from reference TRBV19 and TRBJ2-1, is DGGITQSPKYLFRKEGQNVTLSCEQNLNHDAMYWYRQDPGQGLRLIYYSQIVNDFQKGDIAEGYSVSREKKESFPLTVTSAQKNPTAFYLCASSTPPRGLSYNEQFFGPGTRLTVL.

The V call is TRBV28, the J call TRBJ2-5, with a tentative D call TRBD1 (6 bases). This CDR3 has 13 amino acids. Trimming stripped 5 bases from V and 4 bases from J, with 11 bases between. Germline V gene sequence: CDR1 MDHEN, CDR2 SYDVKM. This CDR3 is CASSTRGLETQYF. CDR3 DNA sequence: TGTGCCAGCAGTACCAGGGGTTTAGAGACCCAGTACTTC.

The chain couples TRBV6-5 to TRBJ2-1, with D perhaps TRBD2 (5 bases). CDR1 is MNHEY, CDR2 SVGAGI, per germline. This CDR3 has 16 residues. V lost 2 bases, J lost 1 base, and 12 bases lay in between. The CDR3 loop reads CASSYPRAKSYNEQFF. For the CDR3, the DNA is TGTGCCAGCAGTTACCCGAGGGCGAAATCCTACAATGAGCAGTTCTTC.

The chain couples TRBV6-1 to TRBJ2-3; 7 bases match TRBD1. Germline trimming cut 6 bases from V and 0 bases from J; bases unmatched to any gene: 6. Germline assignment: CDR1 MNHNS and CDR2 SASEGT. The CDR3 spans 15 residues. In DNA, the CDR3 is TGTGCCAGCAGCATAAACAGGGGTAGCACAGATACGCAGTATTTT. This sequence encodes CASSINRGSTDTQYF.

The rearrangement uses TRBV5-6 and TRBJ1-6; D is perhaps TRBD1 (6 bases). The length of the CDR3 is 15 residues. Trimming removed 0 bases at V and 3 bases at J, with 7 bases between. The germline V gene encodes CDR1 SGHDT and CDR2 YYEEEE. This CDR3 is CASSLGRGYNSPLHF. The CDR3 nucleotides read TGTGCCAGCAGCTTGGGCAGGGGCTATAATTCACCCCTCCACTTT.

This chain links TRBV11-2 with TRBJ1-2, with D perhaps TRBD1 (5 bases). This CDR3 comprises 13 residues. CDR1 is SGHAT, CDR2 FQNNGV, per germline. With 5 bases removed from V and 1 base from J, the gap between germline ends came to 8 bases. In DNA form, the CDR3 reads TGTGCCAGCAGCCGACAGAATAACTATGGCTACACCTTC. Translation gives CASSRQNNYGYTF.

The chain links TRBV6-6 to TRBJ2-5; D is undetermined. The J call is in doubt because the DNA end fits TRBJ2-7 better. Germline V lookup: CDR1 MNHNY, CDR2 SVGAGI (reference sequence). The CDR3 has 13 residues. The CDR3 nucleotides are TGTGCCAGCAGTTACCGGGTCACCTACGAGCAGTACTTC. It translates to CASSYRVTYEQYF.

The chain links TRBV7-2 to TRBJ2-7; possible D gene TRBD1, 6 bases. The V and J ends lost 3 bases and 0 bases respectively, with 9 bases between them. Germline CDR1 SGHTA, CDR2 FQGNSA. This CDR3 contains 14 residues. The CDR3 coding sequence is TGTGCCAGCAGCTTTGGACAGATCTCCTACGAGCAGTACTTC. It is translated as CASSFGQISYEQYF.

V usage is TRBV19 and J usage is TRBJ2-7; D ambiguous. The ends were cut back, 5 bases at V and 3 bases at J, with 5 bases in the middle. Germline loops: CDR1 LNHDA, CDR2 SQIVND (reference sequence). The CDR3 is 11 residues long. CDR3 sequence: CASSFHYEQYF. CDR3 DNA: TGTGCCAGTAGTTTCCACTACGAGCAGTACTTC.

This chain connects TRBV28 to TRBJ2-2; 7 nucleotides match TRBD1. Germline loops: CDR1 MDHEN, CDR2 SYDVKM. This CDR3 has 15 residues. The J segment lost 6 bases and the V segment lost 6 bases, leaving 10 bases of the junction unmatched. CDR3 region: CASRTQQGFAGELFF. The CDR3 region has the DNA TGTGCCAGCAGGACCCAACAGGGGTTCGCCGGGGAGCTGTTTTTT. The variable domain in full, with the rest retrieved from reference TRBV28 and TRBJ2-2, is DVKVTQSSRYLVKRTGEKVFLECVQDMDHENMFWYRQDPGLGLRLIYFSYDVKMKEKGDIPEGYSVSREKKERFSLILESASTNQTSMYLCASRTQQGFAGELFFGEGSRLTVL.

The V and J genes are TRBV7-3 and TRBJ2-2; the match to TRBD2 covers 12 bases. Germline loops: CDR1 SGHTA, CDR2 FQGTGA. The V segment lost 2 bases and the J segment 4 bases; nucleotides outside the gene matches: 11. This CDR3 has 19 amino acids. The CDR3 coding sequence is TGTGCCAGCAGCTTATTTGGACTAGCGGGATTCGGGACCACCGGGGAGCTGTTTTTT. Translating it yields CASSLFGLAGFGTTGELFF.

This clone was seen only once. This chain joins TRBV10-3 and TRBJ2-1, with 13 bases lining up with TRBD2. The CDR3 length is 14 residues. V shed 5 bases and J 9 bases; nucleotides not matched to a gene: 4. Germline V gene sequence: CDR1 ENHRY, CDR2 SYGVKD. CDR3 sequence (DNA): TGTGCCATCAGTCAGGGACTAGCGGGATCTGAGCAGTTCTTC. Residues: CAISQGLAGSEQFF.

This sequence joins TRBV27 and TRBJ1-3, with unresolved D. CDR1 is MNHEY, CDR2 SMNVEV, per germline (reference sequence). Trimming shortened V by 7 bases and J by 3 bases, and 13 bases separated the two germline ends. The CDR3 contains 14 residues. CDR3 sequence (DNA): TGTGCCAGCACTTCCCCCGGTCGTGGAAACACCATATATTTT. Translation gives CASTSPGRGNTIYF.

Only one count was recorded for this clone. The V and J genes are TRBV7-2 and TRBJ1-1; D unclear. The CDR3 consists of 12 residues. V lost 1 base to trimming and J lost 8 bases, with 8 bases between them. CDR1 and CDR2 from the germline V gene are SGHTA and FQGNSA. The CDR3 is CASSLGRREAFF. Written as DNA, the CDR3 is TGTGCCAGCAGCTTAGGTAGGAGGGAAGCTTTCTTT.